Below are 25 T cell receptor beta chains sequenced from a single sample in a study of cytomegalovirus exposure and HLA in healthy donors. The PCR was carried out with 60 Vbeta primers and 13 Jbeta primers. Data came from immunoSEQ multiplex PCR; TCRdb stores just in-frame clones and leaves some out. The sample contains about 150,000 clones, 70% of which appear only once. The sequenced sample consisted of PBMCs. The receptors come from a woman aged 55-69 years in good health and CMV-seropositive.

Written as DNA, the CDR3 is TGTGCCAGCAGTCCTTCAAGCGGCCCCTGGGATGAGCAGTTCTTC. Protein sequence: CASSPSSGPWDEQFF. The V call is TRBV9, the J call TRBJ2-1, with a tentative D call TRBD2 (5 bases). Germline V gives CDR1 SGDLS, CDR2 YYNGEE. Trimming removed 5 bases at V and 8 bases at J, with 20 bases between. CDR3 size: 15 residues.

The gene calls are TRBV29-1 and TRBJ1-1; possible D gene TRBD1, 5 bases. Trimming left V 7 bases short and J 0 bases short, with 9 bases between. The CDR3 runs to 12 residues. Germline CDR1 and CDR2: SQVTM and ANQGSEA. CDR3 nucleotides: TGCAGCGCCGGACACCTGAACACTGAAGCTTTCTTT. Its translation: CSAGHLNTEAFF. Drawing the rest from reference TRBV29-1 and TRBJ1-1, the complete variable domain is SAVISQKPSRDICQRGTSLTIQCQVDSQVTMMFWYRQQPGQSLTLIATANQGSEATYESGFVIDKFPISRPNLTFSTLTVSNMSPEDSSIYLCSAGHLNTEAFFGQGTRLTVV.

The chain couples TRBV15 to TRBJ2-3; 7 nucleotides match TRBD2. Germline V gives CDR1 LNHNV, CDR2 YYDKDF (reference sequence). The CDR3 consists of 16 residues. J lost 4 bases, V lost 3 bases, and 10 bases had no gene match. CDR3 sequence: CATSRNAGDLSDTQYF. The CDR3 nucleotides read TGTGCCACCAGCAGGAACGCGGGAGATTTGTCAGATACGCAGTATTTT.

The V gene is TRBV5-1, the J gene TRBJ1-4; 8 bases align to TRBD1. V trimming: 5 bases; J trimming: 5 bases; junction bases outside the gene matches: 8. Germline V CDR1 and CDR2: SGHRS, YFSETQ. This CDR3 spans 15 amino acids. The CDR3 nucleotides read TGCGCCAGCAGTCCTGGACAGGGAAAAAATGAAAAACTGTTTTTT. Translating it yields CASSPGQGKNEKLFF.

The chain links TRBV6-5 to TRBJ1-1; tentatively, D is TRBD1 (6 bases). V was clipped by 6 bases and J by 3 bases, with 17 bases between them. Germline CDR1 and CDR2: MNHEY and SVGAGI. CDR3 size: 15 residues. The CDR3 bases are TGTGCCAGCAGAACAATTAAGGGGGGGTACACTGAAGCTTTCTTT. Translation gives CASRTIKGGYTEAFF.

The DNA for the CDR3 is TGTGCTAGTGGTCCGCCTGCCGCGAGGAGAGAGACCCAGTACTTC. It translates to CASGPPAARRETQYF. The chain combines TRBV12-5 with TRBJ2-5, with no clear D. Germline assignment: CDR1 LGHNT and CDR2 FRNRAP. Deletions cut 5 bases from V and 4 bases from J, with 17 bases between. The CDR3 is made up of 15 amino acids.

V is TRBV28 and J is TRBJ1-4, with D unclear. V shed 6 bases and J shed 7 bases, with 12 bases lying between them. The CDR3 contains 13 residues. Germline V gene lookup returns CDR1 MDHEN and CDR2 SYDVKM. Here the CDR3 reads CASSLVAGEKLFF. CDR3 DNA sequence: TGTGCCAGCAGCCTGGTGGCGGGTGAAAAACTGTTTTTT.

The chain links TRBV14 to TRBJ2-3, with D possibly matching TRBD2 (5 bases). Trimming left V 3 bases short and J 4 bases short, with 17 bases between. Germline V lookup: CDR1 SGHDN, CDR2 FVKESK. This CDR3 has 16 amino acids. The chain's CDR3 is CASSQGWSPRADTQYF. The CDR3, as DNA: TGTGCCAGCAGCCAGGGTTGGAGCCCGAGGGCAGATACGCAGTATTTT.

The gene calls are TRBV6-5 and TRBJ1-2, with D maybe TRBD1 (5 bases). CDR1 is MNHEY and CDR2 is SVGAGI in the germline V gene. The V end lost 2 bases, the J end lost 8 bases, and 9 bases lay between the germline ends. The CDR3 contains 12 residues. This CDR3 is CASSYKGSGYTF. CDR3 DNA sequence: TGTGCCAGCAGTTACAAGGGGTCCGGCTACACCTTC.

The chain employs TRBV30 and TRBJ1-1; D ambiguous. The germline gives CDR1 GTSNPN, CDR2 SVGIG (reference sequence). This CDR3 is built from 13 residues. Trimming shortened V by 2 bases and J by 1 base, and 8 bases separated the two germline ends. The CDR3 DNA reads TGTGCCTGGAGTCATTTAGAGAACACTGAAGCTTTCTTT. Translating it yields CAWSHLENTEAFF.

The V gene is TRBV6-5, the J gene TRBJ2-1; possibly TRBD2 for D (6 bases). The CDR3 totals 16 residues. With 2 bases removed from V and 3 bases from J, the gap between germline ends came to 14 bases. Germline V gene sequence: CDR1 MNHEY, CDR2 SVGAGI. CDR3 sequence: CASSYLSGRRYNEQFF. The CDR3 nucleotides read TGTGCCAGCAGTTACCTTAGCGGCAGACGCTACAATGAGCAGTTCTTC.

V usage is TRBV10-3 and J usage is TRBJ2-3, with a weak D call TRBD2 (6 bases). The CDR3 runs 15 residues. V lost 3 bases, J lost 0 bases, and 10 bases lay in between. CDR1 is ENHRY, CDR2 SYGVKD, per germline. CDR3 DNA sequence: TGTGCCATCAGTGATCGGGGGACTAGCACAGATACGCAGTATTTT. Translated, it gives CAISDRGTSTDTQYF.

The CDR3 DNA sequence: TGTGCCAGCAGTAAGGACACGAACTATGGCTACACCTTC. Translation gives CASSKDTNYGYTF. The chain uses TRBV2 and TRBJ1-2; a possible D gene is TRBD1 (5 bases). Germline loops: CDR1 SNHLY, CDR2 FYNNEI. Trimming took 5 bases from V and 2 from J, leaving 9 bases between them. The CDR3 is 13 residues long.

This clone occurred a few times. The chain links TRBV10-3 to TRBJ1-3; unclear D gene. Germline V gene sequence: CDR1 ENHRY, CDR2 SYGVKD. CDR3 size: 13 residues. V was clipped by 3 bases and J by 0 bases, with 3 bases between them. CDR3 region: CAISDSSGNTIYF. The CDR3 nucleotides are TGTGCCATCAGTGACAGCTCTGGAAACACCATATATTTT.

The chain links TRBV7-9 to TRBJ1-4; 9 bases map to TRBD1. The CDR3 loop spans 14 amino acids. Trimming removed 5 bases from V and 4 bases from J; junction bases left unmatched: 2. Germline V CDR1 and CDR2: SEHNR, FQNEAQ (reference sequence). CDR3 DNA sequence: TGTGCCAGCAGCCAGGACAGGGGTAATGAAAAACTGTTTTTT. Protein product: CASSQDRGNEKLFF.

Here the CDR3 reads CATTFSSYNSPLHF. The DNA of the CDR3 is TGTGCCACCACCTTTAGCTCCTATAATTCACCCCTCCACTTT. The chain couples TRBV6-6 to TRBJ1-6; no firm D call. This CDR3 comprises 14 residues. V dropped 10 bases and J dropped 0 bases, with 10 bases sitting between them. Looked up from germline, CDR1 is MNHNY and CDR2 is SVGAGI (reference sequence).

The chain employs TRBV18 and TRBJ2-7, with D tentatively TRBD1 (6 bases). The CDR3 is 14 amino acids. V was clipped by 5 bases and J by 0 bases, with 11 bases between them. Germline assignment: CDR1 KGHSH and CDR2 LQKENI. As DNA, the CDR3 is TGTGCCAGCTCAGGCGACAGGAGCTCCTACGAGCAGTACTTC. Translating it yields CASSGDRSSYEQYF. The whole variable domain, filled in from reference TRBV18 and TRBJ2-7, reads NAGVMQNPRHLVRRRGQEARLRCSPMKGHSHVYWYRQLPEEGLKFMVYLQKENIIDESGMPKERFSAEFPKEGPSILRIQQVVRGDSAAYFCASSGDRSSYEQYFGPGTRLTVT.

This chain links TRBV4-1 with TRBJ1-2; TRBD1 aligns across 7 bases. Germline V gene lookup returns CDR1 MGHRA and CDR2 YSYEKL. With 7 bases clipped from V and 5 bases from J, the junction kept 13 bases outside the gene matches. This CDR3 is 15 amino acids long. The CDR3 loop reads CASTLAPGTVYGYTF. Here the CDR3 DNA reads TGCGCCAGCACCCTCGCACCCGGGACAGTTTATGGCTACACCTTC.

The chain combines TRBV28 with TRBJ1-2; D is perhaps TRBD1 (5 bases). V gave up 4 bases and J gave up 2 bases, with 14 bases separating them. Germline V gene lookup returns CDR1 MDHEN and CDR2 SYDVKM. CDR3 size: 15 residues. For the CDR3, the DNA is TGTGCCAGCAGTTCCGGGGGGAAAGAAAACTATGGCTACACCTTC. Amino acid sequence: CASSSGGKENYGYTF.

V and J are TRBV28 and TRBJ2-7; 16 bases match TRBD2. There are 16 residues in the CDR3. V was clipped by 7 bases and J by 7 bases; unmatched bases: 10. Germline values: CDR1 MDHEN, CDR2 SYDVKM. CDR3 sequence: CASTTGTSGRAEEQYF. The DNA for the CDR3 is TGTGCCAGCACTACCGGGACTAGCGGGAGGGCTGAAGAGCAGTACTTC.

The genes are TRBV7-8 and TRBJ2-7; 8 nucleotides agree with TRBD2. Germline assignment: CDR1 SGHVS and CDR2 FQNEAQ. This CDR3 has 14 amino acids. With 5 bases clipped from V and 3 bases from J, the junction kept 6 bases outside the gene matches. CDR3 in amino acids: CASSTGRAGYEQYF. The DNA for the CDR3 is TGTGCCAGCAGCACCGGGAGGGCCGGCTACGAGCAGTACTTC.

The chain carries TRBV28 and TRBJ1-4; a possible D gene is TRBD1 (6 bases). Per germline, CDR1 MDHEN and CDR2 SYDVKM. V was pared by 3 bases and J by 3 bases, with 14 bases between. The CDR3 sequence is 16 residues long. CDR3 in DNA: TGTGCCAGCAGTTTCTCCTCGGCAGGGGCTAATGAAAAACTGTTTTTT. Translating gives CASSFSSAGANEKLFF.

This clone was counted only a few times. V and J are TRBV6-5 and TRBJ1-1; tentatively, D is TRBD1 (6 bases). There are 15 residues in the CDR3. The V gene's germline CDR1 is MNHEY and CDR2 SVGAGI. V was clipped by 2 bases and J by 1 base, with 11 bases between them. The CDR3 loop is CASSYTGTKNTEAFF. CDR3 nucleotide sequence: TGTGCCAGCAGTTACACCGGGACAAAGAACACTGAAGCTTTCTTT.

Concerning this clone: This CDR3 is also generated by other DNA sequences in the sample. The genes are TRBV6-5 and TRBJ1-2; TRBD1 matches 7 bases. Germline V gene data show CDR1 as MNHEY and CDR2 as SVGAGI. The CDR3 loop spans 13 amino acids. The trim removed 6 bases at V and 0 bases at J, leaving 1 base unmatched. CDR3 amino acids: CASRQGPNYGYTF. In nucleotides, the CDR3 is TGTGCCAGCAGACAGGGGCCTAACTATGGCTACACCTTC.

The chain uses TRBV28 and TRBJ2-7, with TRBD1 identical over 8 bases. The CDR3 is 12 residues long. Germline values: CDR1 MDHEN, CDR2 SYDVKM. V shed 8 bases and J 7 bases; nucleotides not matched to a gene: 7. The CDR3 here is CASRQGAGEQYF. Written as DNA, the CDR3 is TGTGCCAGCCGTCAGGGGGCAGGAGAGCAGTACTTC.